This TCR beta chain was obtained from a study of radiation and T cells in renal cell carcinoma. The sample's time point: blood 4 weeks post-SBRT, at nephrectomy. Treatment specified: 15 Gy SBRT to primary tumor, nephrectomy 4 weeks later. Serial blood draws occurred at baseline and 2 and 4 weeks post-SBRT. V was trimmed by 1 base and J by 5 bases, leaving 16 bases between them. The CDR3 covers 16 residues. From germline, CDR1 is SGHRS and CDR2 YFSETQ. Only in-frame clones appear in the TCRdb table, and some are missing; sequencing was by immunoSEQ multiplex PCR. The top ten clones hold around 17% of a sample with 130,000 to 150,000 clones, about 88% of them seen once. Notes on this clone: Its antigen is as yet unknown.

Study observations and caveats: In blood, top tumor clones expanded by 2 weeks, shrinking by 4. Baseline intratumoral clonotype presence is unknown without pretreatment biopsies.

The sequence was collected from a woman aged 45-60 years with renal cell carcinoma. The chain uses TRBV5-1 and TRBJ2-1, with TRBD1 as a possible D gene (6 bases). The material was blood, obtained from a patient whose treatment included radiotherapy and nephrectomy. The CDR3 DNA follows: TGCGCCAGCAGCTTGCCACTGCAGGGGTCAGACAATGAGCAGTTCTTC. Its translation is CASSLPLQGSDNEQFF.